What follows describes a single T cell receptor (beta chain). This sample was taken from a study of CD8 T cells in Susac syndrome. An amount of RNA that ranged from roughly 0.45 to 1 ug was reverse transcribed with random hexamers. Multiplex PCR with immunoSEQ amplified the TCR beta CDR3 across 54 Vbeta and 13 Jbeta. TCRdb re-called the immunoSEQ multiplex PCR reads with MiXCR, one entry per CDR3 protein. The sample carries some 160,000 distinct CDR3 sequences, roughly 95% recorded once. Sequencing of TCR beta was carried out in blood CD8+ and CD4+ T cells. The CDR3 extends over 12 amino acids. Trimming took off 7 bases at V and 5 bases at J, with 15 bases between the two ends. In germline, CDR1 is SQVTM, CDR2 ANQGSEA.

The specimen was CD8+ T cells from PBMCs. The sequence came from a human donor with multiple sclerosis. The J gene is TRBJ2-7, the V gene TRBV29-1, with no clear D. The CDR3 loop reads CSALGLRDEQYF. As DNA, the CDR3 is TGCAGCGCCCTAGGTTTAAGGGACGAGCAGTACTTC.